This T cell receptor beta chain came from a study of T cells in Graves' hyperthyroidism and ophthalmopathy. Clinicians diagnosed patients from clinical symptoms, serum thyroxine and TRAb, thyroid ultrasound and orbital computed tomography. Germline V gives CDR1 SQVTM, CDR2 ANQGSEA. V was pared by 0 bases and J by 5 bases, with 13 bases between. CDR3 length: 14 amino acids. Amplified TCR beta CDR3 regions derived from RNA transcripts. HTBI primers were employed in a first-round RT-PCR of the TCR CDR3. MiXCR, run by TCRdb on the multiplex PCR reads, gives a single entry per CDR3 protein. The sample has 550,000 to 700,000 distinct CDR3 sequences, 46% seen once.

The TCR sequence derives from an adult woman with Graves' disease, either hyperthyroidism or ophthalmopathy (not recorded which). V is TRBV29-1 and J is TRBJ2-5; TRBD2 might be the D (5 bases). Input material: peripheral blood or thyroid tissue (not recorded which). The CDR3 bases are TGCAGCGTTGAAGATCGGCGGGCCGGCGAGACCCAGTACTTC. Encoded protein: CSVEDRRAGETQYF.